Below, 2 T cell receptor beta chains from the same sample are listed, as sequenced in a study of cytomegalovirus exposure and HLA in healthy donors. PCR used 60 Vbeta primers and 13 Jbeta primers. Clones were read by immunoSEQ multiplex PCR, and TCRdb kept only the in-frame ones, dropping some. This sample has about 110,000 clones; roughly four fifths occur once, and the top ten carry about 1.6%. Sequences were obtained from PBMCs. Receptors were obtained from a man aged 50-60 years in good health and CMV-seronegative.

This clone ranks as medium-sized. This chain connects TRBV5-1 to TRBJ2-1; 10 nucleotides align to TRBD2. The ends lost 5 bases at V and 5 bases at J; junction bases unmatched: 4. The germline gives CDR1 SGHRS, CDR2 YFSETQ. This CDR3 has 14 residues. CDR3 protein: CASSLAGGNNEQFF. The CDR3 DNA sequence: TGCGCCAGCAGTTTAGCGGGAGGTAACAATGAGCAGTTCTTC.

A single count supports this clone. This chain joins TRBV11-2 and TRBJ1-1; D is unclear. The CDR3 consists of 13 residues. Germline V lookup: CDR1 SGHAT, CDR2 FQNNGV. Trimming removed 3 bases at V and 4 bases at J, with 9 bases between. The CDR3 is CASSLGRGTEAFF. The CDR3 DNA is TGTGCCAGCAGCTTGGGCCGGGGCACTGAAGCTTTCTTT.